This T cell receptor (beta chain) emerged from a study of blood T cell repertoires in COVID-19. Study details: The samples span acute and convalescent COVID-19 from the United States, Italy and Spain.

The method was immunoSEQ multiplex PCR; TCRdb's version includes in-frame clones alone and lacks a portion of them. This sample yields over 200,000 clones, of which over 75% are seen a single time; 9.5% to 13% belongs to the top ten. This CDR3 is 16 amino acids long. Trimming cost V 4 bases and J 2 bases, with 15 bases left between them. The germline gives CDR1 MGHDK, CDR2 SYGVNS. In its sample, this clone was seen once. This chain uses TRBV25-1 with TRBJ2-1, with D maybe TRBD2 (5 bases). This clonotype originated in a man over 45 with COVID-19, enrolled during active disease. The sequenced material came from peripheral blood. The CDR3 DNA reads TGTGCCAGCAGTGTTGTGCGGGTCGACACCTACAATGAGCAGTTCTTC. It yields the protein CASSVVRVDTYNEQFF.